Reported below is one T cell receptor beta chain. The data derive from a study of shared clonotypes between healthy human individuals. Across the whole study: The plates for each donor numbered three CD4 naive, three CD4 memory, two CD8 naive and one CD8 memory.

Every one of the donors was a Caucasian adult that lived in Nashville, Tennessee. The method was immunoSEQ multiplex PCR; TCRdb's version includes in-frame clones alone and lacks a portion of them. Of 2 million to 2.5 million clones listed, under 95% were seen once; the top ten hold about 0.39%. Input material: naive CD4+ T cells from PBMCs. The subset was: CD45RA+ positively selected. The sequence derives from a man younger than 30 in good health. Some clones in this sample may be carry-over from other donors' samples.

CDR3 amino acids: CASSQAGGNYGYTF. DNA for the CDR3: TGCGCCAGCAGCCAAGCGGGGGGAAACTATGGCTACACCTTC. The rearrangement uses TRBV4-1 and TRBJ1-2; D may be TRBD1 (5 bases). The CDR3 is 14 residues long. Deletions cut 1 base from V and 2 bases from J, with 8 bases between. CDR1 and CDR2 (germline): MGHRA, YSYEKL.